This T cell receptor (beta chain) originates from a study of response to subunit inactivated influenza vaccine. Study-level results: With each seasonal influenza vaccination, the authors suggested, few new T cells are recruited.

TCRdb processed the RT-PCR reads anew with MiXCR; each CDR3 protein has one entry. Here the sample spans about 520,000 distinct CDR3 sequences, about 25% being singletons. This CDR3 region has 14 residues. V was clipped by 4 bases and J by 5 bases; unmatched bases: 5. Germline CDR1 SGHRS, CDR2 YFSETQ. About this clonotype itself: Its target is not known.

The input for sequencing was CD4+ T cells sorted from PBMCs, taken 5 days after vaccination. The receptor comes from a man aged 50 to 59 who received an inactivated influenza vaccine. The chain couples TRBV5-1 to TRBJ2-5, with 10 nucleotides matching TRBD1. CDR3 amino acids: CASSATGGMETQYF. The CDR3 DNA follows: TGCGCCAGCAGCGCGACAGGGGGCATGGAGACCCAGTACTTC.